This T cell receptor (beta chain) was captured by sequencing in a study of blood T cell repertoires in COVID-19. The CDR3 is 15 residues long. CDR1 is SEHNR, CDR2 FQNEAQ, per germline (reference sequence). V was clipped by 4 bases and J by 3 bases; unmatched bases: 6. This clone was picked up one time. Original data processing: Counts of nucleated cells, estimated from reference gene primer amplification, were obtained. Sequencing was performed with immunoSEQ multiplex PCR; in TCRdb, only in-frame clones are kept and a portion is missing. V and J calls plus clone size are reproduced from that table; the DNA served to infer D and trimming. The table includes 200,000 to 250,000 clones, more than 80% detected once.

The clonotype originates from a man aged 55-75 years who had recovered from COVID-19. The chain carries TRBV7-9 and TRBJ1-1, with 9 bases lining up with TRBD1. Material for sequencing was PBMCs or T cells enriched from blood (not recorded which). CDR3 sequence reads: CASSSTGGKDTEAFF. CDR3 sequence (DNA): TGTGCCAGCAGCTCCACAGGGGGCAAAGACACTGAAGCTTTCTTT. Full variable domain (missing parts from reference TRBV7-9 and TRBJ1-1): DTGVSQNPRHKITKRGQNVTFRCDPISEHNRLYWYRQTLGQGPEFLTYFQNEAQLEKSRLLSDRFSAERPKGSFSTLEIQRTEQGDSAMYLCASSSTGGKDTEAFFGQGTRLTVV.